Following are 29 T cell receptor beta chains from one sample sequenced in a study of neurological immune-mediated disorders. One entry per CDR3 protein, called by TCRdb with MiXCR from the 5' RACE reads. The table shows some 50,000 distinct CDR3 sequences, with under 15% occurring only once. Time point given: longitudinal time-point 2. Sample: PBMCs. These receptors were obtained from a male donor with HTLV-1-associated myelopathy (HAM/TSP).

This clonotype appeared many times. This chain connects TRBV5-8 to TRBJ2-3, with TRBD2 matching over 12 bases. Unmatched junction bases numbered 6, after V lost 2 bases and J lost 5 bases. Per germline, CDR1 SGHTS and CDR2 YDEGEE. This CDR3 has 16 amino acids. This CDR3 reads CASSFGLAGRIDTQYF. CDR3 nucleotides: TGTGCCAGCAGCTTTGGACTAGCGGGGAGGATAGATACGCAGTATTTT. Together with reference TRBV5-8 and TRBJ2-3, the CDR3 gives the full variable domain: EAGVTQSPTHLIKTRGQQATLRCSPISGHTSVYWYQQALGLGLQFLLWYDEGEERNRGNFPPRFSGRQFPNYSSELNVNALELEDSALYLCASSFGLAGRIDTQYFGPGTRLTVL.

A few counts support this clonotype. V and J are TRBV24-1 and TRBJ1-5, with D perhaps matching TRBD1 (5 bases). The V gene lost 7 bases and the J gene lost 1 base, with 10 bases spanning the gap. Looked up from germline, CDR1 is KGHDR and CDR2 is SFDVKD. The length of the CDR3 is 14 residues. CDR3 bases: TGTGCCACCAGCCAGGGACTAAGCAATCAGCCCCAGCATTTT. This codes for CATSQGLSNQPQHF.

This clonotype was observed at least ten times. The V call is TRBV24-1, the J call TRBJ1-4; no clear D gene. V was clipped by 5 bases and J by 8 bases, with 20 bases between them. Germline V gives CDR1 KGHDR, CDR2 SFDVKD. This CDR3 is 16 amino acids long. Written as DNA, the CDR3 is TGTGCCACCAGTGCCACGACAAGCATGGAACAAGAAAAACTGTTTTTT. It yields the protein CATSATTSMEQEKLFF.

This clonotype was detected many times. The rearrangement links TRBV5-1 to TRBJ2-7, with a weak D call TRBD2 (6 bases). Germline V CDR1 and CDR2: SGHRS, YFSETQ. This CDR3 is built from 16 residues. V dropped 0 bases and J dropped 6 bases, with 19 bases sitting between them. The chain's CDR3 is CASSLAGGRVHGEQYF. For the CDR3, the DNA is TGCGCCAGCAGCTTGGCCGGGGGAAGGGTCCACGGCGAGCAGTACTTC.

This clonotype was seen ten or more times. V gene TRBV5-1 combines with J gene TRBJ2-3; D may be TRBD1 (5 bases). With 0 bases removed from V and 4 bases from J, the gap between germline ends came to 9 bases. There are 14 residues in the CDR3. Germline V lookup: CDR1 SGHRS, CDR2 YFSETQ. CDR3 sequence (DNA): TGCGCCAGCAGCTTGGGACAGTTAGCAGATACGCAGTATTTT. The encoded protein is CASSLGQLADTQYF.

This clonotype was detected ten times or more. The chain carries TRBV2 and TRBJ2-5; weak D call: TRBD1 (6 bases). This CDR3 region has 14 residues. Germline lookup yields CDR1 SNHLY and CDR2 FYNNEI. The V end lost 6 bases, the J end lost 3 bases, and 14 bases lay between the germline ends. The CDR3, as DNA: TGTGCCAGCAGCTTCGGGACAAAAAAAGAGACCCAGTACTTC. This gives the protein CASSFGTKKETQYF.

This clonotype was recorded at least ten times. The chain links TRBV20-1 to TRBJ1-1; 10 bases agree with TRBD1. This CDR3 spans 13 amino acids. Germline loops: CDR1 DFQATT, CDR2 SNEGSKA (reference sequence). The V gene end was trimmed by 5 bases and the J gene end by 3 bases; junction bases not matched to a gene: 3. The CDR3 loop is CSADRGPDTEAFF. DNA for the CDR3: TGCAGTGCTGACAGGGGGCCGGACACTGAAGCTTTCTTT.

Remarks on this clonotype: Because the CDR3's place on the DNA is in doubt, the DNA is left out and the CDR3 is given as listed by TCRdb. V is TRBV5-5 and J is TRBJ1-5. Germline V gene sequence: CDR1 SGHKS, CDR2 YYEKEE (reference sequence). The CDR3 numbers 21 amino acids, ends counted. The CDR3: CASSFYICSTGPKNSNQPQHF.

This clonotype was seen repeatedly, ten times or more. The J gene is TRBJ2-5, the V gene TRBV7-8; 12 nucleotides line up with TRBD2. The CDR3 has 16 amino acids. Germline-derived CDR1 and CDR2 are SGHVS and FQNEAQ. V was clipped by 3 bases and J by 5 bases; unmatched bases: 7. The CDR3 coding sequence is TGTGCCAGCAGCTTTGCTCTAGCGGGGGGGATGGAGACCCAGTACTTC. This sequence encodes CASSFALAGGMETQYF.

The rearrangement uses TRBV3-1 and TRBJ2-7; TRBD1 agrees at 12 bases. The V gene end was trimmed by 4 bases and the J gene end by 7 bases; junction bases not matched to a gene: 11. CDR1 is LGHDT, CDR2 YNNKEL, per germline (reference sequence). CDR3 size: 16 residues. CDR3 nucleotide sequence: TGTGCCAGCAGCCGCGAGGAGGGACAGGGGGCCAGGGAGCAGTACTTC. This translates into CASSREEGQGAREQYF.

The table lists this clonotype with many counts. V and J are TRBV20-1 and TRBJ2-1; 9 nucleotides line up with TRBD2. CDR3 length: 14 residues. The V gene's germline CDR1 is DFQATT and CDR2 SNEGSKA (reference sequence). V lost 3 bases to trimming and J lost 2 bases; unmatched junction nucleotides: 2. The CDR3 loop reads CSARRGGTYNEQFF. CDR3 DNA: TGCAGTGCTAGGCGGGGGGGGACCTACAATGAGCAGTTCTTC.

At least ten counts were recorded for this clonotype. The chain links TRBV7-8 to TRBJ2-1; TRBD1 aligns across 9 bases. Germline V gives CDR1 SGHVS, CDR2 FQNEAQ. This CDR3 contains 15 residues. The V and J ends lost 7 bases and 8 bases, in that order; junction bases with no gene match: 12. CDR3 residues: CASTLNRGRSHEQFF. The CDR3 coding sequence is TGTGCCAGCACCCTTAACAGGGGGCGTAGTCATGAGCAGTTCTTC.

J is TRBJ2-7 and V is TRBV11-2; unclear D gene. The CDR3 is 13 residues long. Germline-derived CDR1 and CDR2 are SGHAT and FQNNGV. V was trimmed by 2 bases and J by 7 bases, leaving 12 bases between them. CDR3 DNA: TGTGCCAGCAGCTTACCTTGTGCGCCGGAGCAGTACTTC. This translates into CASSLPCAPEQYF.

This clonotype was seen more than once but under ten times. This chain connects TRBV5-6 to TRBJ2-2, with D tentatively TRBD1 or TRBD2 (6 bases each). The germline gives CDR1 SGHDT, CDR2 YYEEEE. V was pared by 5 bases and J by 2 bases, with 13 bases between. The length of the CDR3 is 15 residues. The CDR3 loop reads CASSLGAGNTGELFF. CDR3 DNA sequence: TGTGCCAGCAGTCTGGGGGCGGGAAACACCGGGGAGCTGTTTTTT.

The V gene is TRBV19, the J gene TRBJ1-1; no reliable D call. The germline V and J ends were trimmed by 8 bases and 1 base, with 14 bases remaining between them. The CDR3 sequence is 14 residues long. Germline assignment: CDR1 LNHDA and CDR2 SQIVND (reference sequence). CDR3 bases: TGTGCCAGTGGCGCCGGGTTGGGGAACACTGAAGCTTTCTTT. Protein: CASGAGLGNTEAFF.

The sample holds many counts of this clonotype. In DNA form, the CDR3 reads TGCAGTGCTAGAGATGTTGGACCCAATTCACCCCTCCACTTT. Its translation: CSARDVGPNSPLHF. This rearrangement joins TRBV20-1 to TRBJ1-6; unclear D gene. The V end lost 0 bases, the J end lost 7 bases, and 10 bases lay between the germline ends. Per the germline V gene, CDR1 is DFQATT and CDR2 is SNEGSKA (reference sequence). This CDR3 has 14 residues.

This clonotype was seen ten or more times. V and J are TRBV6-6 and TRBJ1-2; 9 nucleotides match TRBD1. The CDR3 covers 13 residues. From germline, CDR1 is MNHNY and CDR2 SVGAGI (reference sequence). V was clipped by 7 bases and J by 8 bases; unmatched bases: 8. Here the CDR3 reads CASTLGQGLGYTF. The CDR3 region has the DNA TGTGCCAGCACCCTCGGACAGGGGTTGGGCTACACCTTC.

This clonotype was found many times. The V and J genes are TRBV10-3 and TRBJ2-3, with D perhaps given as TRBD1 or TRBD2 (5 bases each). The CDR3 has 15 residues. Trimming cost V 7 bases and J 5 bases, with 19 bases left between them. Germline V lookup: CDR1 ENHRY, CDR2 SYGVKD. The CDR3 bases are TGTGCCATCAAGGAGAGGGGCAGGGAAATAGATACGCAGTATTTT. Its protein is CAIKERGREIDTQYF.

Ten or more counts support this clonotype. The CDR3 protein is CASSLEGTGVREQFF. The CDR3 DNA reads TGCGCCAGCAGCTTGGAAGGGACAGGGGTTCGAGAGCAGTTCTTC. The rearrangement joins TRBV5-1 to TRBJ2-1; 10 bases fit TRBD1. CDR1 and CDR2 from the germline V gene are SGHRS and YFSETQ. The length of the CDR3 is 15 residues. The junction had 7 bases not matched to a gene; V was cut back by 0 bases and J by 10 bases.

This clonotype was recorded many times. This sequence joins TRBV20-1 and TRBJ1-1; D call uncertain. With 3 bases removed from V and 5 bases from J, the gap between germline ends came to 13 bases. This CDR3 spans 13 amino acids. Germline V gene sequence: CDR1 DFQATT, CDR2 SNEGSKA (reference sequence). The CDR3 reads CSASRDGRTEAFF. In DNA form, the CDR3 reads TGCAGTGCTAGTCGCGATGGGAGAACTGAAGCTTTCTTT.

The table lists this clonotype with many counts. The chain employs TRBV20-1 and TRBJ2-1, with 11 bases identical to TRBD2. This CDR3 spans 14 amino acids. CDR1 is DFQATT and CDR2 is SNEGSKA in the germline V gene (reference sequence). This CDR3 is CRGDSGGAKDEQFF. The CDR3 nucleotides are TGCAGAGGAGATAGCGGGGGGGCAAAGGATGAGCAGTTCTTC.

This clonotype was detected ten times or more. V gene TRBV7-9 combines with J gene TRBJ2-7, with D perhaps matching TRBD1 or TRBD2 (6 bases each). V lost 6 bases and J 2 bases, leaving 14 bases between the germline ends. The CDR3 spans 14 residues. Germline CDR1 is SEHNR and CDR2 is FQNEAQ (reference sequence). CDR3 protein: CASSSLGGPYEQYF. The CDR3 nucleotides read TGTGCCAGCAGTTCGCTGGGGGGCCCCTACGAGCAGTACTTC.

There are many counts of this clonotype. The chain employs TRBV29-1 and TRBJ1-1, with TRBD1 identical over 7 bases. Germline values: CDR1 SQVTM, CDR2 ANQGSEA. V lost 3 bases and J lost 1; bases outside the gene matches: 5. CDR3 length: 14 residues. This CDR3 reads CSVEVGTANTEAFF. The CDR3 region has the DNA TGCAGCGTTGAGGTGGGGACAGCGAACACTGAAGCTTTCTTT.

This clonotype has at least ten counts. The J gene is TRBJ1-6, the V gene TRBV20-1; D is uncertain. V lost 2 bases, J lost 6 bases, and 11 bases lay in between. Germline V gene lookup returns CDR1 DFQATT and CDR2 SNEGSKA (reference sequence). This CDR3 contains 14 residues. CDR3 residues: CSARFPPGNSPLHF. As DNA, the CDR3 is TGCAGTGCTAGATTCCCGCCGGGTAATTCACCCCTCCACTTT.

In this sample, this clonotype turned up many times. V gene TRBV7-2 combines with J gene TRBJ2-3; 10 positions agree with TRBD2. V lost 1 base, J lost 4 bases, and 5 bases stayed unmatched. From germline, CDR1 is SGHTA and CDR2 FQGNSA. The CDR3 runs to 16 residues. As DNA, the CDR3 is TGTGCCAGCAGCTTAGTGGCTAGCGGGGGTGCAGATACGCAGTATTTT. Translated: CASSLVASGGADTQYF. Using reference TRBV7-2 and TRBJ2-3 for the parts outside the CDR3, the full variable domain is GAGVSQSPSNKVTEKGKDVELRCDPISGHTALYWYRQSLGQGLEFLIYFQGNSAPDKSGLPSDRFSAERTGGSVSTLTIQRTQQEDSAVYLCASSLVASGGADTQYFGPGTRLTVL.

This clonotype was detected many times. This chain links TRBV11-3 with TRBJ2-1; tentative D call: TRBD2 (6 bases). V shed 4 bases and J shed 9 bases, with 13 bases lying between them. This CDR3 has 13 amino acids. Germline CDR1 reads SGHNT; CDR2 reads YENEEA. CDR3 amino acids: CASSSPGTREQFF. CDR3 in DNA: TGTGCCAGCAGCTCGCCAGGGACTCGTGAGCAGTTCTTC.

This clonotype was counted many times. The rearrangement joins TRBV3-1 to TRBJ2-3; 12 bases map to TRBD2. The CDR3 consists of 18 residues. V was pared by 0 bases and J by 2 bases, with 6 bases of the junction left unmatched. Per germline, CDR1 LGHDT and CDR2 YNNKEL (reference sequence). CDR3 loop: CASSQEGLAGGPTDTQYF. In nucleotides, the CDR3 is TGTGCCAGCAGCCAAGAGGGGCTAGCGGGGGGGCCCACAGATACGCAGTATTTT.

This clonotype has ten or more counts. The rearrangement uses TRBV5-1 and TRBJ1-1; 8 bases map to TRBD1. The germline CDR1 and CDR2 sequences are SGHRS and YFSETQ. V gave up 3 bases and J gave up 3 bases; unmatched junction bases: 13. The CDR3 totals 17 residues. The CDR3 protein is CASSSTGVLKTYTEAFF. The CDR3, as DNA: TGCGCCAGCAGCTCGACAGGGGTTTTGAAGACCTACACTGAAGCTTTCTTT. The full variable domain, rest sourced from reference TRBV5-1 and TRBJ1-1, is KAGVTQTPRYLIKTRGQQVTLSCSPISGHRSVSWYQQTPGQGLQFLFEYFSETQRNKGNFPGRFSGRQFSNSRSEMNVSTLELGDSALYLCASSSTGVLKTYTEAFFGQGTRLTVV.

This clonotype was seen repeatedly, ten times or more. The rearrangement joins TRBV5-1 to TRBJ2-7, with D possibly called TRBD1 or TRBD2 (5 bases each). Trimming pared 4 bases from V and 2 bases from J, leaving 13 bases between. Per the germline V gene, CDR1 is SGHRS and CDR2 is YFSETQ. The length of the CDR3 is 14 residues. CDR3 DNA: TGCGCCAGCAGCGGGGGTCGGGGACCCTACGAGCAGTACTTC. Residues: CASSGGRGPYEQYF.